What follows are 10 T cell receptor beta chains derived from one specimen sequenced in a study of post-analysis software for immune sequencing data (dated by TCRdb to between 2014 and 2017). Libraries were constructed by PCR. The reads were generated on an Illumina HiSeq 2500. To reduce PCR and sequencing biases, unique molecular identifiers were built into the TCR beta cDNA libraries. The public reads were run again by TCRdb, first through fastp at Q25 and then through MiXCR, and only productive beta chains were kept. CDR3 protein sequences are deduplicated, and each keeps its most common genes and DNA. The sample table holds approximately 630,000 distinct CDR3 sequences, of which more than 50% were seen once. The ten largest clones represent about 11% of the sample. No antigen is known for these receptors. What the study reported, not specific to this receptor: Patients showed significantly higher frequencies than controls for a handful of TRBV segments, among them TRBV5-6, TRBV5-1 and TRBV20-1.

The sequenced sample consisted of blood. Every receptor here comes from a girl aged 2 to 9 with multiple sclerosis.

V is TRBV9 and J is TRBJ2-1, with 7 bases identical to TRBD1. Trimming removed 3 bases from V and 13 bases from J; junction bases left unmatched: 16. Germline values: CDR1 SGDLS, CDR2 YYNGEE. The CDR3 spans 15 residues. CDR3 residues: CASSASTGNGETQFF. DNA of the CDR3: TGTGCCAGCAGCGCCTCGACAGGGAACGGGGAGACCCAGTTCTTC.

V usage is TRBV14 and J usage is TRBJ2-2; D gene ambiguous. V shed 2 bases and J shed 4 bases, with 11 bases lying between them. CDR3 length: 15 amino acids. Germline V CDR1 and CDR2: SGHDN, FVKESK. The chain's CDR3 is CASSQNRTITGELFF. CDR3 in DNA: TGTGCCAGCAGCCAAAACCGAACAATCACCGGGGAGCTGTTTTTT.

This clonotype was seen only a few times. In nucleotides, the CDR3 is TGTGCCAGCTCACTCGGGGACACGGAGACCCAGTACTTC. Amino acids: CASSLGDTETQYF. The chain couples TRBV18 to TRBJ2-5; possibly TRBD1 for D (6 bases). In germline, CDR1 is KGHSH, CDR2 LQKENI. Between the trimmed V and J ends, which lost 4 bases and 5 bases, there was a span of 11 bases. The CDR3 length is 13 residues.

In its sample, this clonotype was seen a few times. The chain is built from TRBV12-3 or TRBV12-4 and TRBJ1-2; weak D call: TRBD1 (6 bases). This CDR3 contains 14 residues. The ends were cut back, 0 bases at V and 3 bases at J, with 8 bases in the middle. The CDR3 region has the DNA TGTGCCAGCAGTTTAGCGGAGGGGGACTATGGCTACACCTTC. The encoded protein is CASSLAEGDYGYTF.

The CDR3 sequence: CASSLAKRFRQAHNEQFF. Here the CDR3 DNA reads TGTGCCAGCAGTTTAGCGAAAAGATTCAGACAGGCACACAATGAGCAGTTCTTC. This sequence joins TRBV12-3 or TRBV12-4 and TRBJ2-1, with a possible D match to TRBD1 (6 bases). The CDR3 runs to 18 residues. V lost 0 bases, J lost 5 bases, and 20 bases lay in between.

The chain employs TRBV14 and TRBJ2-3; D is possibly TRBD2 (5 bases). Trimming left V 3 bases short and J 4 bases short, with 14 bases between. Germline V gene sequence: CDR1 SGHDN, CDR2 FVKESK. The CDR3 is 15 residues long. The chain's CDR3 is CASSHLLAGPDTQYF. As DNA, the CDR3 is TGTGCCAGCAGCCACCTCCTAGCTGGTCCAGATACGCAGTATTTT.

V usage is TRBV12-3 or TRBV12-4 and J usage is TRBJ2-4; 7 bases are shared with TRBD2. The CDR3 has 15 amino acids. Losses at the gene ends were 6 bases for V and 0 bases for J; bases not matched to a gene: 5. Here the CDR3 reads CASSPSGLAKNIQYF. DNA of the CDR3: TGTGCCAGCAGCCCTAGCGGACTAGCCAAAAACATTCAGTACTTC.

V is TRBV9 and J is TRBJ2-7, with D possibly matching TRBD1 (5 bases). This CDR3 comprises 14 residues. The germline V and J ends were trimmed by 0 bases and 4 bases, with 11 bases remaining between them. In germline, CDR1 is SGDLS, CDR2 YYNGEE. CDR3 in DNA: TGTGCCAGCAGCGTAGCTGCAGGGCGGTACGAGCAGTACTTC. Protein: CASSVAAGRYEQYF.

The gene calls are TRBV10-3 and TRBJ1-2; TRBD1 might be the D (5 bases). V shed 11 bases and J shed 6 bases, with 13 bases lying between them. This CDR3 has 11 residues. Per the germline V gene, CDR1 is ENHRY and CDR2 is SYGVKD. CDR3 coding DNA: TGTGCCCTCCGGGACCGGGATGGCTACACCTTC. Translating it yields CALRDRDGYTF.

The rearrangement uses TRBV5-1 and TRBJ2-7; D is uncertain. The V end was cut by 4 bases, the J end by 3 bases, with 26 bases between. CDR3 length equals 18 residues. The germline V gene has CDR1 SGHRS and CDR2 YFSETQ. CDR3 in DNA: TGCGCCAGCAGCCCCGGGTTCATTTCTCGCTCTCACCGCTACGAGCAGTACTTC. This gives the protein CASSPGFISRSHRYEQYF. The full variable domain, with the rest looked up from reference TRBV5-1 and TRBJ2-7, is KAGVTQTPRYLIKTRGQQVTLSCSPISGHRSVSWYQQTPGQGLQFLFEYFSETQRNKGNFPGRFSGRQFSNSRSEMNVSTLELGDSALYLCASSPGFISRSHRYEQYFGPGTRLTVT.